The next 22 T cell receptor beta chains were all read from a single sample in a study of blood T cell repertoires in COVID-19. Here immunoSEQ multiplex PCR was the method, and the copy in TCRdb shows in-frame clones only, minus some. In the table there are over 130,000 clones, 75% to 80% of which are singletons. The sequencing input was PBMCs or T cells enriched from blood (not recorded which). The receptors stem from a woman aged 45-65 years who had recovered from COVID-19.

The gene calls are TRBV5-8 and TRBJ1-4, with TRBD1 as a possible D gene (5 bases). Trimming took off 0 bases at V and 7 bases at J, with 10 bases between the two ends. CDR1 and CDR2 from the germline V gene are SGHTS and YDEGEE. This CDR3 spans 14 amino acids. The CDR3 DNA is TGTGCCAGCAGCTTGGGGGGGGTGACTGAAAAACTGTTTTTT. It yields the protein CASSLGGVTEKLFF.

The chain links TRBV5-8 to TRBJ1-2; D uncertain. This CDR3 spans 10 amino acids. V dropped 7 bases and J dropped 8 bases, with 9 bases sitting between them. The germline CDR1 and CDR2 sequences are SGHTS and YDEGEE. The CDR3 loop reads CASRWEGYTF. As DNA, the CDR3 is TGTGCCAGCCGATGGGAGGGCTACACCTTC.

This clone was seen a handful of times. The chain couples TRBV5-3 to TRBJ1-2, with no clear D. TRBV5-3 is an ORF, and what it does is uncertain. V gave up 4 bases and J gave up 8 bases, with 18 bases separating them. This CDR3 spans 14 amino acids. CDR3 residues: CARSHHSPTGGYTF. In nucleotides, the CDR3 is TGTGCCAGAAGCCACCATTCCCCAACGGGGGGCTACACCTTC.

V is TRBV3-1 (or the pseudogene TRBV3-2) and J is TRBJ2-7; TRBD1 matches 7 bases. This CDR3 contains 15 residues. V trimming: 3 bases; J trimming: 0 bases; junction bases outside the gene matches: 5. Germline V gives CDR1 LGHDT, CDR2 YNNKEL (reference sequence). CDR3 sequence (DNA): TGTGCCAGCAGCCAGACAGGGATAAGCTCCTACGAGCAGTACTTC. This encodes CASSQTGISSYEQYF.

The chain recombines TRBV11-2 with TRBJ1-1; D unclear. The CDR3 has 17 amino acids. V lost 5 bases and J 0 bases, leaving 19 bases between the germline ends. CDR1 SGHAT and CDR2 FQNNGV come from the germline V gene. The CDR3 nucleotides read TGTGCCAGCAGCATAAAATGGGCGGGGTCGGTGAACACTGAAGCTTTCTTT. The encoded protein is CASSIKWAGSVNTEAFF.

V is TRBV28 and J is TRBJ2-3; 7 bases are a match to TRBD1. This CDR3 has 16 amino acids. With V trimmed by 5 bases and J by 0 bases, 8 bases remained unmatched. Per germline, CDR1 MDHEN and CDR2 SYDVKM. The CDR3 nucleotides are TGTGCCAGCAGTCTACCGGGACAGACTAGCACAGATACGCAGTATTTT. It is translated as CASSLPGQTSTDTQYF.

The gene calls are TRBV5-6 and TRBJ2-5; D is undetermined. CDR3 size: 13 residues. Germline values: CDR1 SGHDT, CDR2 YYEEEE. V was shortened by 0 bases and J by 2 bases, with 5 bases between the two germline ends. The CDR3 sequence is CASSLVLQETQYF. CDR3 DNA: TGTGCCAGCAGCTTGGTTCTACAAGAGACCCAGTACTTC.

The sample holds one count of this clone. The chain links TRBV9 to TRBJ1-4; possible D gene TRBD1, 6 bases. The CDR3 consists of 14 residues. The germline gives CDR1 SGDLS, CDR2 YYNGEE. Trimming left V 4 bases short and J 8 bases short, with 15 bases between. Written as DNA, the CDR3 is TGTGCCAGCAGCTCGAGAGGGGGTTGGGAAAAACTGTTTTTT. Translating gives CASSSRGGWEKLFF. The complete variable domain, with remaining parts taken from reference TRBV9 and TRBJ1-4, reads DSGVTQTPKHLITATGQRVTLRCSPRSGDLSVYWYQQSLDQGLQFLIQYYNGEERAKGNILERFSAQQFPDLHSELNLSSLELGDSALYFCASSSRGGWEKLFFGSGTQLSVL.

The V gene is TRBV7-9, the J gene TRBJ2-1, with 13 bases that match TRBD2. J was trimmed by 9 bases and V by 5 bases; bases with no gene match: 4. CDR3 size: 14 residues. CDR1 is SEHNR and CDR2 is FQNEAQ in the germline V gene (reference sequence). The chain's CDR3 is CASSPWTSGSEQFF. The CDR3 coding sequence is TGTGCCAGCAGCCCCTGGACTAGCGGGAGTGAGCAGTTCTTC.

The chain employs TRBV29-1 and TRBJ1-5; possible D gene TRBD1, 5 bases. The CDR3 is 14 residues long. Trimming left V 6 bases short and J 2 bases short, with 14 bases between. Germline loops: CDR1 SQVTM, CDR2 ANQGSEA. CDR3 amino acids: CSVLLQTGNQPQHF. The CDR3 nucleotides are TGCAGCGTCCTATTACAGACAGGCAATCAGCCCCAGCATTTT.

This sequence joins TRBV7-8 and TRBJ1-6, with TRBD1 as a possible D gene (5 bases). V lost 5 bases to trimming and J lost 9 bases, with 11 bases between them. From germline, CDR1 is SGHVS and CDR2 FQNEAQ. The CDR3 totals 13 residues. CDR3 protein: CASSTRDSSPLHF. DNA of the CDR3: TGTGCCAGCAGCACGCGGGACTCTTCACCCCTCCACTTT.

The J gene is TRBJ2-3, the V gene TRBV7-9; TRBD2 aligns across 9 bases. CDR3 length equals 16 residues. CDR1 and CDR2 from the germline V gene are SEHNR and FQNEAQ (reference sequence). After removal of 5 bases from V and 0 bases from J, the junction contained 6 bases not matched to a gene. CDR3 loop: CASSPRLAESTDTQYF. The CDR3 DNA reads TGTGCCAGCAGCCCCCGACTAGCGGAAAGCACAGATACGCAGTATTTT.

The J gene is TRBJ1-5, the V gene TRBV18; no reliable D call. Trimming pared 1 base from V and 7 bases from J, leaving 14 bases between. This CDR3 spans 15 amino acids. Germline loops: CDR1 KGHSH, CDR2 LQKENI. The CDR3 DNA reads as TGTGCCAGCTCACCACGCGGGTGGGTTGGGCAGCCCCAGCATTTT. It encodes CASSPRGWVGQPQHF.

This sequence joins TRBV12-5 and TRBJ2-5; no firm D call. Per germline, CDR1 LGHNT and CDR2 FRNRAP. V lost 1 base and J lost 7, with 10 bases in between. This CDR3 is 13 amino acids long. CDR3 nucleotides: TGTGCTAGTGGTTTGGCCCGCGGAGCGACCCAGTACTTC. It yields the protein CASGLARGATQYF.

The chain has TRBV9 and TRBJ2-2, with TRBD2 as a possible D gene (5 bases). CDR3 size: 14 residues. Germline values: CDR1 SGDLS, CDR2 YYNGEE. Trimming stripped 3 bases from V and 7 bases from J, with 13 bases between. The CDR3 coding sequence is TGTGCCAGCAGCGCGCTCCCCGGAGGCGGGGAGCTGTTTTTT. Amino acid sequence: CASSALPGGGELFF.

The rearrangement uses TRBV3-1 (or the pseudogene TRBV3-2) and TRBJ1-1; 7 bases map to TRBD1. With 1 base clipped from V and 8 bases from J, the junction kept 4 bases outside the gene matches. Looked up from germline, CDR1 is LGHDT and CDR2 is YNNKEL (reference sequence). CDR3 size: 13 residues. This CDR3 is CASSQGRDREAFF. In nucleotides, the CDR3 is TGTGCCAGCAGCCAAGGGAGGGACAGAGAAGCTTTCTTT.

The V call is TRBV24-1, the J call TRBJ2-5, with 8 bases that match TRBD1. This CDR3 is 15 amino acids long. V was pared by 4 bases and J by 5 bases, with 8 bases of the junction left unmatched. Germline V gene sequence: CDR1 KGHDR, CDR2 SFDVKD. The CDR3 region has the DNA TGTGCCACCAGTGACCTGACAGGGGATGTGGAGACCCAGTACTTC. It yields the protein CATSDLTGDVETQYF.

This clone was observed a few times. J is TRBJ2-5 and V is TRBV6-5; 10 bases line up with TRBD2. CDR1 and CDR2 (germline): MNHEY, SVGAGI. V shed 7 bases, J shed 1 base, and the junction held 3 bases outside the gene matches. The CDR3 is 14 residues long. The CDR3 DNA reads TGTGCCAGCATGAAGCGGGGGGGCCAAGAGACCCAGTACTTC. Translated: CASMKRGGQETQYF.

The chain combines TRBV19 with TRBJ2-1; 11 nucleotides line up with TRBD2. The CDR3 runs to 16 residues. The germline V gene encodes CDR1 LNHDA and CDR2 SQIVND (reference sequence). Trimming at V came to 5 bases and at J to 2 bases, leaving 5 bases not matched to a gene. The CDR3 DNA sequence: TGTGCCAGTAGTCGGGCTAGCGGGAGGACCTACAATGAGCAGTTCTTC. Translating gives CASSRASGRTYNEQFF.

Here the CDR3 DNA reads TGTGCCAGCAGCTCTATCGGGGGGCGGGAGACCCAGTACTTC. Protein sequence: CASSSIGGRETQYF. The chain recombines TRBV5-6 with TRBJ2-5, with D maybe TRBD2 (7 bases). The V end lost 3 bases, the J end lost 5 bases, and 14 bases lay between the germline ends. The length of the CDR3 is 14 residues. CDR1 and CDR2 (germline): SGHDT, YYEEEE.

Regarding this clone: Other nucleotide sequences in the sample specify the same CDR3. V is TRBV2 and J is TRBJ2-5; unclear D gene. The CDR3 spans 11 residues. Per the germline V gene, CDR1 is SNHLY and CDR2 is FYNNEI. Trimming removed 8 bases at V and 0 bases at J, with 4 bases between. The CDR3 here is CASSYQETQYF. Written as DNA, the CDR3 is TGTGCCAGCTCGTACCAAGAGACCCAGTACTTC. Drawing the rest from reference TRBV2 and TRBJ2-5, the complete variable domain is EPEVTQTPSHQVTQMGQEVILRCVPISNHLYFYWYRQILGQKVEFLVSFYNNEISEKSEIFDDQFSVERPDGSNFTLKIRSTKLEDSAMYFCASSYQETQYFGPGTRLLVL.

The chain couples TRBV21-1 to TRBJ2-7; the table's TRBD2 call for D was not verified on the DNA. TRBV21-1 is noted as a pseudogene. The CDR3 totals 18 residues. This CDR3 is CASSPSSATLKAAYEQYF. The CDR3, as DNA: TGTGCCAGCAGTCCTTCTAGCGCGACCTTAAAAGCCGCCTACGAGCAGTACTTC.